The following is a TCR beta chain sequence with its context. Its target is not known. This CDR3 contains 15 residues. The germline V and J ends were trimmed by 6 bases and 0 bases, with 14 bases remaining between them. TCRdb reprocessed the reads with MiXCR, giving one entry per CDR3 protein. The sample includes some 310,000 distinct CDR3 sequences, just under 25% of them seen just once. This record comes from a study of T cell repertoires in cytomegalovirus infection. The source of this sequence is a human donor in good health (CMV status not recorded). Some clones in this sample may be carry-over from other donors' samples. Sequenced here: cultured PBMCs, sampled from culture after CMV antigen stimulation. The V and J genes are TRBV12-3 or TRBV12-4 and TRBJ1-1; perhaps TRBD1 as D (6 bases). The CDR3, as DNA: TGTGCCAGCAGGCCCCGAGGGGGTATGAACACTGAAGCTTTCTTT. Translated, it gives CASRPRGGMNTEAFF.